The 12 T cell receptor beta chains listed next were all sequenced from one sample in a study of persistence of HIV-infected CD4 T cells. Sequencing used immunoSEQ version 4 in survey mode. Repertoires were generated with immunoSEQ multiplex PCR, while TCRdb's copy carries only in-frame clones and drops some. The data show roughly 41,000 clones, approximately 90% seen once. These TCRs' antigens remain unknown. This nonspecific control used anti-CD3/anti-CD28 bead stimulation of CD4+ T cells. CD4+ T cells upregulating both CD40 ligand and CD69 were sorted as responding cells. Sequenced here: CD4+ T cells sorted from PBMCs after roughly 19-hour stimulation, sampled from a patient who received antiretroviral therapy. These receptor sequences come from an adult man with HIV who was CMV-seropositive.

The DNA of the CDR3 is TGTGCCAGCAGCGTAGAAGTTGGTACTGAAGCTTTCTTT. It specifies CASSVEVGTEAFF. The chain combines TRBV9 with TRBJ1-1; unclear D gene. CDR3 size: 13 residues. Germline V gene lookup returns CDR1 SGDLS and CDR2 YYNGEE. V gave up 0 bases and J gave up 5 bases, with 8 bases separating them.

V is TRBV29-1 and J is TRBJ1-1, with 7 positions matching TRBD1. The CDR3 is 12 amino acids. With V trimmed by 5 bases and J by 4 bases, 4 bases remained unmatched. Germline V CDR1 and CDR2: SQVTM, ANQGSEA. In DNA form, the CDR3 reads TGCAGCGTTCACCCAGGGGGCACTGAAGCTTTCTTT. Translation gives CSVHPGGTEAFF.

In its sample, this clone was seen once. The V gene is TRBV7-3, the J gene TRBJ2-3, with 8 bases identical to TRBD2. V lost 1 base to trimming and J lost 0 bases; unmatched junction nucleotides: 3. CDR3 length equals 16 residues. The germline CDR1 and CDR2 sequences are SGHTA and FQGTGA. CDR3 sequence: CASSLRPSGSTDTQYF. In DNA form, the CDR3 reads TGTGCCAGCAGCTTAAGGCCTAGCGGGAGCACAGATACGCAGTATTTT. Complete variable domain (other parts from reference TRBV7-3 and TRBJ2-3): GAGVSQTPSNKVTEKGKYVELRCDPISGHTALYWYRQSLGQGPEFLIYFQGTGAADDSGLPNDRFFAVRPEGSVSTLKIQRTERGDSAVYLCASSLRPSGSTDTQYFGPGTRLTVL.

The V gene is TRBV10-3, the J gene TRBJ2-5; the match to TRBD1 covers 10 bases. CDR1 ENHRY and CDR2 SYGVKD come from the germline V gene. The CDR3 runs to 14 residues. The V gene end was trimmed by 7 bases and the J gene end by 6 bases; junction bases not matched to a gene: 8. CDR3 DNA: TGTGCCATCAACCCGACAGGGGGCGGGAAGACCCAGTACTTC. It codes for CAINPTGGGKTQYF.

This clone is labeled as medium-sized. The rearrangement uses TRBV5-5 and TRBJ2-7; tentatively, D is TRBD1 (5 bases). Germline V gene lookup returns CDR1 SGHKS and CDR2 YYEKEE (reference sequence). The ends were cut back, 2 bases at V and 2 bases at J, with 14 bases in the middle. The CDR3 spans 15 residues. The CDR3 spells CASSFEAGNTYEQYF. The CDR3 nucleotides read TGTGCCAGCAGCTTCGAAGCAGGGAATACCTACGAGCAGTACTTC.

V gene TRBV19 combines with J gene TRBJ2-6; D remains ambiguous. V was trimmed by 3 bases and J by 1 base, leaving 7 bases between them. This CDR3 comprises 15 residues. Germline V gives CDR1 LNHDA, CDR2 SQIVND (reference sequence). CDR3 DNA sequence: TGTGCCAGTAGTATCTGGGTTTCTGGGGCCAACGTCCTGACTTTC. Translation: CASSIWVSGANVLTF.

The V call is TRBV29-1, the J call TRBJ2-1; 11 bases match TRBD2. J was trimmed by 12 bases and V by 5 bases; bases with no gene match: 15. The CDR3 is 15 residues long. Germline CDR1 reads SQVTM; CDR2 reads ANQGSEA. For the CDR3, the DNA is TGCAGCGTTCCTCGATTTAGCGGGGGGGGCTCAAGGCAGTTCTTC. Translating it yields CSVPRFSGGGSRQFF.

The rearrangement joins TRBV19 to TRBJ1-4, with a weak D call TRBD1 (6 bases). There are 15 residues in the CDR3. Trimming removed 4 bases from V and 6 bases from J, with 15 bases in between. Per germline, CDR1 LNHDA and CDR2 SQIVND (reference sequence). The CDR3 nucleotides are TGTGCCAGTAGTAAACGACAGGCCCCGGATGAAAAACTGTTTTTT. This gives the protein CASSKRQAPDEKLFF.

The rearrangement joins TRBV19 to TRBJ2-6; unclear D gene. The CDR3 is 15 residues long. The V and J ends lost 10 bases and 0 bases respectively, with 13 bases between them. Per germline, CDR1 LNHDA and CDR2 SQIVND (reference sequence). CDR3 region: CATQRADSGANVLTF. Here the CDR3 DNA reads TGTGCCACCCAACGGGCAGACTCTGGGGCCAACGTCCTGACTTTC.

CDR3: CASSVANGTGFNTEAFF. The CDR3 bases are TGTGCCAGCAGCGTAGCTAACGGGACAGGGTTTAACACTGAAGCTTTCTTT. J is TRBJ1-1 and V is TRBV9; 9 bases are a match to TRBD1. J was trimmed by 2 bases and V by 0 bases; bases with no gene match: 8. Germline CDR1 is SGDLS and CDR2 is YYNGEE. CDR3 length: 17 residues.

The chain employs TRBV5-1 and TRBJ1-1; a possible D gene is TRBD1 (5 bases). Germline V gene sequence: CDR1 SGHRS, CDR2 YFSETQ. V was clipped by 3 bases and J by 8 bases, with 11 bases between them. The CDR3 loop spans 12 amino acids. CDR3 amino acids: CASSSGPLEAFF. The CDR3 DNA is TGCGCCAGCAGCTCGGGACCCCTGGAAGCTTTCTTT.

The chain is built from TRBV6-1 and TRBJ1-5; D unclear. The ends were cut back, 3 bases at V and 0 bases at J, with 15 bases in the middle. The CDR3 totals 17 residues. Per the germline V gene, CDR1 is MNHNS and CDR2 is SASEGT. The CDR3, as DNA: TGTGCCAGCAGTGACATCGGCCAGATCGCTAGCAATCAGCCCCAGCATTTT. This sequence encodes CASSDIGQIASNQPQHF.